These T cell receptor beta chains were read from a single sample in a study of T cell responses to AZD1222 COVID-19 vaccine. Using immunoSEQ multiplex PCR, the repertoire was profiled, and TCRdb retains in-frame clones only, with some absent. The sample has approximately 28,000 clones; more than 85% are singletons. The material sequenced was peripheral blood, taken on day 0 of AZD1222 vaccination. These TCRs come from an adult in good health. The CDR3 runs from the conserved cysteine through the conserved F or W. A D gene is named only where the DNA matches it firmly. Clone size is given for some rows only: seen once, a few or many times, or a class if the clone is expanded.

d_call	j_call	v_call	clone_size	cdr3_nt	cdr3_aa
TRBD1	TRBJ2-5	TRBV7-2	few	TGTGCCAGCAGCTTATTTCCCAGGGGGCGCCGTGAGACCCAGTACTTC	CASSLFPRGRRETQYF
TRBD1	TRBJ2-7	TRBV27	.	TGTGCCAGCAGTTTATGGGGACAGAGCTACGAGCAGTACTTC	CASSLWGQSYEQYF
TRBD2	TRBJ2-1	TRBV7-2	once	TGTGCCAGCAGCTTAGGTCGGGCTTCTGGGACTAAAGGGGTGTATGAGCAGTTCTTC	CASSLGRASGTKGVYEQFF
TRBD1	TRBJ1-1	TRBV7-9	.	TGTGCCAGCTTCACAGGGGGCTTGAACACTGAAGCTTTCTTT	CASFTGGLNTEAFF
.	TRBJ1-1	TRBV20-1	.	TGCAGTGCGGAGACGGACACTGAAGCTTTCTTT	CSAETDTEAFF
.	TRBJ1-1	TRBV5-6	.	TGTGCCAGCAGCTCAGGGCTGACTGAAGCTTTCTTT	CASSSGLTEAFF
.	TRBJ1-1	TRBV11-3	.	TGTGCCAGTTACCTGGAACGCAGGATGAACACTGAAGCTTTCTTT	CASYLERRMNTEAFF
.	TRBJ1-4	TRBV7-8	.	TGTGCCAGCAGCTTAGTTTCCCGGGCGGAAAAACTGTTTTTT	CASSLVSRAEKLFF
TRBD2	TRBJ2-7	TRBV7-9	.	TGTGCCAGCAGCCAGAGGCTAGCGGGAGAAACCTACGAGCAGTACTTC	CASSQRLAGETYEQYF
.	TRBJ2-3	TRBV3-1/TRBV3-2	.	TGTGCCAGCAGCCAAGACCCCAGGAGCCTGGGCACAGATACGCAGTATTTT	CASSQDPRSLGTDTQYF
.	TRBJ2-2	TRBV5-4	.	TGTGCCAGCAGCTTAAGGGGAGGTACCGGGGAGCTGTTTTTT	CASSLRGGTGELFF
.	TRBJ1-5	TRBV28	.	TGTGCCAGCAGTTTTAGTCAGCCCCAGCATTTT	CASSFSQPQHF
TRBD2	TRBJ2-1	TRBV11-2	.	TGTGCCAGCAGCCCACGAAATAGCGGGAGCGTCAATGAGCAGTTCTTC	CASSPRNSGSVNEQFF
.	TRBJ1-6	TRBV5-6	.	TGTGCCAGCAGCCCGGGTGGCAGGGGCTCCTATAATTCACCCCTCCACTTT	CASSPGGRGSYNSPLHF
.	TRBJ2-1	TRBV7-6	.	TGTGCCAGCAGCGGAACGACGGGCTCCTACAATGAGCAGTTCTTC	CASSGTTGSYNEQFF